A selection of T cell receptor beta chains follows, all from one sample in a study of monozygotic twins with inflammatory bowel disease. TCRdb reprocessed the 5' RACE reads; each CDR3 protein has one entry and no DNA is given. The ten most abundant clones cover 2% to 3% of a sample with under 150,000 distinct CDR3 sequences. Sequenced sample: blood. The receptor set was obtained from a human donor with ulcerative colitis or Crohn's disease, or a healthy co-twin of an affected twin (not recorded which). CDR3s include the opening cysteine and the closing phenylalanine or tryptophan. Each record gives: J gene, clone size, V gene, CDR3 protein. Some rows mark clone size as missing; the rest say once, few, many or name a class of expanded clone.

TRBJ1-1	medium-sized	TRBV20-1	CSARDFPQNTEAFF
TRBJ1-2	-	TRBV18	CASSPRTEAGGDYGYTF
TRBJ2-5	-	TRBV7-2	CASSSLPQPGYF
TRBJ1-2	-	TRBV2	CASSIDRNYGYTF
TRBJ2-1	-	TRBV20-1	CSARDLQGDSYNEQFF
TRBJ1-2	-	TRBV10-3	CAIRGQETYGYTF
TRBJ2-5	-	TRBV20-1	CSAHALANQETQYF
TRBJ2-3	-	TRBV12-5	CASGAGLGDTQYF
TRBJ1-5	-	TRBV5-4	CASSAGGQGSNQPQHF
TRBJ2-7	-	TRBV7-2	CASSASRVYEQYF
TRBJ1-5	-	TRBV12-3/TRBV12-4	CASSTGSMLAQHF
TRBJ2-1	-	TRBV12-3/TRBV12-4	CASSRSDLQFF
TRBJ2-2	-	TRBV7-9	CASSSPSGPGELFF
TRBJ2-5	-	TRBV5-1	CASSLVAGGQGETQYF